This is a list of T cell receptor beta chains from one sample in a study of regulatory T cells in long-lasting Graves disease. TCRdb re-called the multiplex PCR reads with MiXCR, one entry per CDR3 protein. The repertoire includes about 400,000 distinct CDR3 sequences, 15% of them detected once, and approximately 7.8% sits in the top ten. These records were also assigned to another study, of T cells in Graves' hyperthyroidism and ophthalmopathy.

The starting material was peripheral blood mononuclear cells (PBMCs), obtained at new diagnosis, from a patient treated with antithyroid drugs. These receptors were collected from a woman in her forties with Graves disease. Both conserved end residues are part of each CDR3. A D gene is named only where the DNA matches it firmly. Clone size is not always given. Where it is, it says once, few, many or a class for expanded clones.

cdr3_nt	cdr3_aa	j_call	v_call	clone_size	d_call
TGTGCCAGCAGTTACGGGTGGGGACTAGCGGGGTTGAACACCGGGGAGCTGTTTTTT	CASSYGWGLAGLNTGELFF	TRBJ2-2	TRBV6-5	many	TRBD2
TGTGCCAGCAGCCAAGGAGCGGGAGTGGAGGAGACCCAGTACTTC	CASSQGAGVEETQYF	TRBJ2-5	TRBV3-1	many	TRBD2
TGTGCCAGCAGCGATCCTGGAAGGACAGATACGCAGTATTTT	CASSDPGRTDTQYF	TRBJ2-3	TRBV9	.	.
TGTGCCAGCAGTTTCAGGACTAGCGGGAGTGGTTATGAGCAGTTCTTC	CASSFRTSGSGYEQFF	TRBJ2-1	TRBV12-3/TRBV12-4	many	TRBD2
TGTGCCTGGAGTGTACGCCGGACTAGCGGGAGGCCAGATACGCAGTATTTT	CAWSVRRTSGRPDTQYF	TRBJ2-3	TRBV30	.	TRBD2
TGTGCCAGCCAGGGGATCAACGAGCAGTACTTC	CASQGINEQYF	TRBJ2-7	TRBV27	many	.
TGTGCCAGCAGTTTCCCACAGGGAGGGGTTGAAAAACTGTTTTTT	CASSFPQGGVEKLFF	TRBJ1-4	TRBV28	many	.
TGTGCCAGTAGTACAGGGGACGATGCTTCACCCCTCCACTTT	CASSTGDDASPLHF	TRBJ1-6	TRBV19	.	.
TGTGCCAGCAGCCAAGAGGGACTACTTCTATCGGAGACCCAGTACTTC	CASSQEGLLLSETQYF	TRBJ2-5	TRBV3-1	.	TRBD2
TGCGCCAGCAGTGGACAGGCGGTCTCTGGGGCCAACGTCCTGACTTTC	CASSGQAVSGANVLTF	TRBJ2-6	TRBV5-1	many	TRBD1
TGTGCCAGCAGCCAAACCTATTTGGCCCGGACAGGGGGAACTAACTATGGCTACACCTTC	CASSQTYLARTGGTNYGYTF	TRBJ1-2	TRBV3-1	many	TRBD1
TGTGCCAGCACCACAGGGTACAATCAGCCCCAGCATTTT	CASTTGYNQPQHF	TRBJ1-5	TRBV6-1	few	.
TGTGCCAGCAGCTCACTGGGCGGGGGGCTGGTTGAAGCTTTCTTT	CASSSLGGGLVEAFF	TRBJ1-1	TRBV11-2	many	.
TGTGCCAGCTCACCAAGGACAGGGGGCGCTGGGGCCAACGTCCTGACTTTC	CASSPRTGGAGANVLTF	TRBJ2-6	TRBV18	few	TRBD1
TGCAGCGTTGAAGGACACCTCACAGATACGCAGTATTTT	CSVEGHLTDTQYF	TRBJ2-3	TRBV29-1	.	.
TGTGCCAGCAGTTCCACCGGGACAGGGGCACTCACCGGGGAGCTGTTTTTT	CASSSTGTGALTGELFF	TRBJ2-2	TRBV28	many	TRBD1
TGTGCCAGCAGTTTCGAATGGACTAGCGGGGAGCAGTACTTC	CASSFEWTSGEQYF	TRBJ2-7	TRBV28	many	TRBD2
TGTGCCAGCAGTGAAGGGGTTAACACTGAAGCTTTCTTT	CASSEGVNTEAFF	TRBJ1-1	TRBV6-1	many	.
TGTGCTAGTGGTTTGCGTAGAGCGGGGTACTACAATGAGCAGTTCTTC	CASGLRRAGYYNEQFF	TRBJ2-1	TRBV12-5	many	TRBD2
TGTGCCAGCAGCAACGGAGGGATAGATACGCAGTATTTT	CASSNGGIDTQYF	TRBJ2-3	TRBV5-8	many	.
TGCAGCGTTGGGGAGACTAGCCTCGGGGAGCAGTACTTC	CSVGETSLGEQYF	TRBJ2-7	TRBV29-1	.	TRBD2
TGTGCCAGCACCGCATACAGGGGACCGAGAGAAAAACTGTTTTTT	CASTAYRGPREKLFF	TRBJ1-4	TRBV6-1	many	TRBD1
TGTGCCAGCAGCCAAGGCGCCTGGGAGCAGTACTTC	CASSQGAWEQYF	TRBJ2-7	TRBV3-1	many	.
TGCGCCAGCAGCCAAGCGGGACTAGCGGGAGTCAGGCCCTACAATGAGCAGTTCTTC	CASSQAGLAGVRPYNEQFF	TRBJ2-1	TRBV4-1	few	TRBD2
TGTGCCAGCAGTGAATATTGGGGGGGACTAGCCACAGATACGCAGTATTTT	CASSEYWGGLATDTQYF	TRBJ2-3	TRBV2	few	TRBD2
TGTGCCAGCAGCTTGACTAGCGGGAGGGCCCCGCAGATGACGCAGTATTTT	CASSLTSGRAPQMTQYF	TRBJ2-3	TRBV11-2	.	TRBD2
TGTGCCAGCAGGATGTACAGGGCTGGGGCCAACGTCCTGACTTTC	CASRMYRAGANVLTF	TRBJ2-6	TRBV6-1	few	.
TGTGCCAGCAGTTCCTACAGCTCCTACGGGCAGTACTTC	CASSSYSSYGQYF	TRBJ2-7	TRBV28	few	.
TGTGCCACCAGTGATTTGCATAGTACGGGGACTACGAACGAGCAGTACTTT	CATSDLHSTGTTNEQYF	TRBJ2-7	TRBV24-1	once	TRBD2
TGCGCCAGCAGCTTTATGGCAGGGGAGTCGACAGATACGCAGTATTTT	CASSFMAGESTDTQYF	TRBJ2-3	TRBV5-1	many	.
TGTGCCAGCAGCGAAGGGGGAGGGATGACCAAAAACATTCAGTACTTC	CASSEGGGMTKNIQYF	TRBJ2-4	TRBV7-3	.	.
TGTGCCAGCAGTTTAGCGTCAAAGGGCGCAGATACGCAGTATTTT	CASSLASKGADTQYF	TRBJ2-3	TRBV12-3/TRBV12-4	.	.
TGTGCCAGCAGCCCGATGACGGCCGGTGGGGGGAATGAGCAGTTCTTC	CASSPMTAGGGNEQFF	TRBJ2-1	TRBV7-2	.	.
TGTGCCAGCGGCTTGAGGGTGAACGCGATCTCCTACAATGAGCAGTTCTTC	CASGLRVNAISYNEQFF	TRBJ2-1	TRBV5-4	.	.
TGCGCCAGCAGCCCCTCCTCTAGCGCCAGCACAGATACGCAGTATTTT	CASSPSSSASTDTQYF	TRBJ2-3	TRBV5-1	many	.
TGTGCCAGCAGCCAACGGTACTCTGGGGCCAACGTCCTGACTTTC	CASSQRYSGANVLTF	TRBJ2-6	TRBV27	few	.
TGTGCTAGTGGTTCAGGACAAACCTACGAGCAGTACTTC	CASGSGQTYEQYF	TRBJ2-7	TRBV12-5	many	.
TGTGCCAGTAGTATTGGTGGACAGGCCTTCGAGACCCAGTACTTC	CASSIGGQAFETQYF	TRBJ2-5	TRBV19	many	TRBD1
TGTGCCAGCAGTTTACGGAGCGGGAGTTTCCATGAGCAGTTCTTC	CASSLRSGSFHEQFF	TRBJ2-1	TRBV27	.	TRBD2
TGTGCCAGCAGTGGGGACGGGAACATTCAGTACTTC	CASSGDGNIQYF	TRBJ2-4	TRBV2	many	.
TGTGCCAGCAGTGAAGGGGAAACAGGGGGTGGCTACGAGCAGTACTTC	CASSEGETGGGYEQYF	TRBJ2-7	TRBV6-2/TRBV6-3	many	TRBD1
TGTGCCAGTGGTCTAAGCCCCAATCAGCCCCAGCATTTT	CASGLSPNQPQHF	TRBJ1-5	TRBV27	many	.
TGTGCCATCAGCCTCCAATCTAGCGCTAACAATGAGCAGTTCTTC	CAISLQSSANNEQFF	TRBJ2-1	TRBV10-3	many	.
TGTGCCAGCAGTTTATTGGACAGGGACTACGAGCAGTACTTC	CASSLLDRDYEQYF	TRBJ2-7	TRBV12-3/TRBV12-4	many	TRBD1
TGTGCCACCTGGGGACTAGCGGGACCCGCCTACGAGCAGTACTTC	CATWGLAGPAYEQYF	TRBJ2-7	TRBV27	.	TRBD2
TGTGCCAGCAGCGACAGGGACAGGGGGGCGGCGAACACTGAAGCTTTCTTT	CASSDRDRGAANTEAFF	TRBJ1-1	TRBV13	few	TRBD1
TGTGCCAGCAGTCAGAATCTGAACACTGAAGCTTTCTTT	CASSQNLNTEAFF	TRBJ1-1	TRBV28	.	.
TGTGCCAGCAGTTCCCGATTCAGGGAGCTGTTTTTT	CASSSRFRELFF	TRBJ2-2	TRBV27	many	.
TGTGCCAGCAGTTTAATGGTGACAGCGTCCTACGAGCAGTACTTC	CASSLMVTASYEQYF	TRBJ2-7	TRBV28	many	.
TGTGCCAGCAGTTTTGGTCTAGCGGGTACAGATACGCAGTATTTT	CASSFGLAGTDTQYF	TRBJ2-3	TRBV12-3/TRBV12-4	many	TRBD2
TGTGCCAGCAGTTTAAGGCAGGGGGTTCAGCCCCAGCATTTT	CASSLRQGVQPQHF	TRBJ1-5	TRBV12-3/TRBV12-4	many	TRBD1
TGTGCCAGTAGTATAGTTCCGGGAACGAATGAGCAGTTCTTC	CASSIVPGTNEQFF	TRBJ2-1	TRBV19	few	.
TGTGCCAGCAGTGATGACGGGGACAATGAGCAGTTCTTC	CASSDDGDNEQFF	TRBJ2-1	TRBV6-2/TRBV6-3	many	.
TGTGCTAGTGGTTTGGGAGCGGGCGGGGGGGTTTCACCCCTCCACTTT	CASGLGAGGGVSPLHF	TRBJ1-6	TRBV12-5	many	.
TGTGCCAGCAGCAAGCTAGCGGAGATGTACAATGAGCAGTTCTTC	CASSKLAEMYNEQFF	TRBJ2-1	TRBV5-6	.	TRBD2
TGTGCCATCAGTGACTACGGGAGTAGCACAGATACGCAGTATTTT	CAISDYGSSTDTQYF	TRBJ2-3	TRBV10-3	many	.
TGTGCCAGCAGTGATTCTAGCGGGGAGACCCAGTACTTC	CASSDSSGETQYF	TRBJ2-5	TRBV2	many	TRBD2
TGCGCCAGCAGCCACATGCCTCAGGGGTCCAACGAGCAGTACTTC	CASSHMPQGSNEQYF	TRBJ2-7	TRBV4-1	few	.
TGTGCCAGCAGCTCATTTGACAGGGACGGAAACACCATATATTTT	CASSSFDRDGNTIYF	TRBJ1-3	TRBV7-9	few	TRBD1